This T cell receptor beta chain is drawn from a study of T cell responses to AZD1222 COVID-19 vaccine (dated by TCRdb to the early 2020s). Turning to the overall study: AZD1222 recipients with second doses at about 4 weeks or about 12 weeks were pooled, because spike-specific TCR depth and breadth did not differ between schedules. TCR sequencing covered roughly 230 trial participants: about 210 given two doses of AZD1222 and around 26 given two doses of MenACWY control vaccine. Trial participants were enrolled into age subgroups of 18-55, 56-69 and 70-plus years, which contained approximately 150, 30 and 60 TCR-sequenced participants, respectively.

The CDR3 regions of human TCRbeta chains were subjected to immunosequencing. As for the original processing: Repertoire TCRs were checked for matches against a reference library of SARS-CoV-2-specific TCRs that had been generated using the MIRA antigen-specificity platform. Breadth meant the fraction of unique TCRs that were SARS-CoV-2-associated, whereas depth meant the fraction of total T cells that were SARS-CoV-2-associated. Each spike-specific TCR was assigned to its reactive spike region and to a CD4 or CD8 class using the MIRA data. Log10-transformed breadth and depth values were compared by one-way ANOVA with Sidak's multiple comparisons tests. TCRdb mirrors the immuneACCESS table, restricted to in-frame sequences. Some clones are absent from its copies; in checked studies, under half trace to an unresolved V gene, and the reason for the others is unknown. Clonal size and the V and J genes are those of that table, whereas D and trimming came from the DNA. A total of 95,000 to 110,000 clones appear in this sample, approximately 90% of them only once. Roughly a fifth of the sample comes from the top ten.

General findings and caveats noted by the study authors: Nearly half of unique spike-specific TCRs reportedly recognized epitopes outside regions mutated in the B.1.351 and B.1.1.7 variants. The 56-69-year group was small, and its depth increase did not reach significance, likely because of low power. After two AZD1222 doses, spike-specific TCR breadth and depth were significantly higher than at day 0 and than in MenACWY recipients. Participants were mostly white British and included more females than males, and it was suggested by the authors that clonal diversity may have been underestimated. Vaccine-associated CD4 TCRs spanned the whole spike protein, with dominant responses in regions 160-218 and 743-854. Conclusions about previously exposed vaccinees are limited, since just a handful of AZD1222 recipients were seropositive for SARS-CoV-2 at baseline. No day 14 peak-response samples were available, so repertoires were characterized only after the peak T cell response.

The time point label for this specimen denotes: baseline before first vaccination. The vaccinee samples were drawn from two UK trials, COV001 and COV002, one of which was a single-blind randomized controlled phase 2/3 trial testing AZD1222 (ChAdOx1 nCoV-19) in healthy adults. Trial participant PBMC samples were collected at day 0 and day 28 after the second dose for TCRbeta chain sequencing. Via the germline V gene, CDR1 is MNHEY and CDR2 SVGAGI. The CDR3, from cysteine to phenylalanine, totals 12 residues. The sequence is cut down to CDR3 DNA, 36 bases in frame from base 1. Deletion took 10 bases off V and 5 bases off J, with a span of 12 bases between the germline ends. Comment on this clone: No antigen is known for it. No base quality information exists; no much larger clone differs at one position.

The V gene is TRBV6-5 and the J gene is TRBJ1-3; TRBD1 could be the D gene, as 5 bases match. Source: peripheral blood, taken on day 0 of AZD1222 vaccination. The sequence was obtained from an adult in good health. Here is the DNA: TGTGCCACCCGGGACGGCAGAAACACCATATATTTT. Its translation reads: CATRDGRNTIYF.